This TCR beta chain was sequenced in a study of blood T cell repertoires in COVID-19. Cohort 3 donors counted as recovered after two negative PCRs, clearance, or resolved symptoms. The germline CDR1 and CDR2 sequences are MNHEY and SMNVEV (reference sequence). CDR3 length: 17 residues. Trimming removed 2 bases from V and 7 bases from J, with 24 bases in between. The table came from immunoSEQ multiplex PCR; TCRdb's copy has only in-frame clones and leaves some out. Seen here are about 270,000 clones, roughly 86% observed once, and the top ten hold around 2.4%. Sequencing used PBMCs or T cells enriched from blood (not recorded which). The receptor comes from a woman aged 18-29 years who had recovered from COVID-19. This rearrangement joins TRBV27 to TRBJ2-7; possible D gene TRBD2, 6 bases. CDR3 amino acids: CASSLLPPRRALGEQYF. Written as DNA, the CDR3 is TGTGCCAGCAGTTTACTCCCCCCCCGGAGGGCGCTCGGGGAGCAGTACTTC.